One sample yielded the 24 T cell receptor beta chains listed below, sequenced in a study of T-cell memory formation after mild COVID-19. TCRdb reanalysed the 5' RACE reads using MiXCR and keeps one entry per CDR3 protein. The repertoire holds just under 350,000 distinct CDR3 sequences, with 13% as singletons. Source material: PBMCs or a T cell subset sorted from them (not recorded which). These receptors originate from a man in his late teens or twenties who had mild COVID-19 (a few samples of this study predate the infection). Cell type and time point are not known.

The CDR3 spells CASSYGTSRTDTQYF. The CDR3 coding sequence is TGTGCCAGCAGTTACGGGACTAGCCGCACAGATACGCAGTATTTT. V is TRBV6-5 and J is TRBJ2-3; 9 bases map to TRBD2. Trimming cost V 2 bases and J 1 base; bases outside gene matches: 1. CDR1 is MNHEY, CDR2 SVGAGI, per germline. The CDR3 contains 15 residues.

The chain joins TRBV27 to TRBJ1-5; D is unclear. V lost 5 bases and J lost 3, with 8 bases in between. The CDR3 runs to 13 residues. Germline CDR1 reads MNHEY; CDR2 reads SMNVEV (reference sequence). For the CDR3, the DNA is TGTGCCAGCAGTCCCGCAAACAATCAGCCCCAGCATTTT. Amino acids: CASSPANNQPQHF.

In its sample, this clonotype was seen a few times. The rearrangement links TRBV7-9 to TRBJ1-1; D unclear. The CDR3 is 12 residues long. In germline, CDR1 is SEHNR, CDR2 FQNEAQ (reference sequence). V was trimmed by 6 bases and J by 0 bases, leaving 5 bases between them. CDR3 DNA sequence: TGTGCCAGCAGGGAGATGAACACTGAAGCTTTCTTT. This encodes CASREMNTEAFF.

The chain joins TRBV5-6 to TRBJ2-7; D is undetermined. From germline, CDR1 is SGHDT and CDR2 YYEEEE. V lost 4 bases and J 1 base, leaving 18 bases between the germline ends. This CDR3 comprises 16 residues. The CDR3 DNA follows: TGTGCCAGCAGCCTGGCCTGGGGAAGTTATTCCTACGAGCAGTACGTC. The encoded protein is CASSLAWGSYSYEQYV.

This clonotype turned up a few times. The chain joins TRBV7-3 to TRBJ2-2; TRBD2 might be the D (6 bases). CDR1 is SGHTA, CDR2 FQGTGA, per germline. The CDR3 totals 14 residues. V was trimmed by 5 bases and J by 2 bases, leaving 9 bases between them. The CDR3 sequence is CASSRSGNTGELFF. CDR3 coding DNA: TGTGCCAGCAGCCGTAGCGGAAACACCGGGGAGCTGTTTTTT.

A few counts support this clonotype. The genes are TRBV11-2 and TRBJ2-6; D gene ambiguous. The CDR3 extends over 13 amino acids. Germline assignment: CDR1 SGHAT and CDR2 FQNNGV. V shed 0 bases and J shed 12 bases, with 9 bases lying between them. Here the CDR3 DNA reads TGTGCCAGCAGCTTAGAAGCAGGAAGCGTCCTGACTTTC. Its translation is CASSLEAGSVLTF.

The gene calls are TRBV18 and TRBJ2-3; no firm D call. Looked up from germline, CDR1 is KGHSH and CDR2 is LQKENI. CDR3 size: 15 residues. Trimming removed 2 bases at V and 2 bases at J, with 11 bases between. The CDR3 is CASSPSRALTDTQYF. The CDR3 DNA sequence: TGTGCCAGCTCACCAAGTCGGGCCCTCACAGATACGCAGTATTTT.

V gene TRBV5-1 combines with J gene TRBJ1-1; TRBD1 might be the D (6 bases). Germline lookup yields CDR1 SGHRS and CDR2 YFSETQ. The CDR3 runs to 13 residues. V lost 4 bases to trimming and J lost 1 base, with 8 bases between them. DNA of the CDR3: TGCGCCAGCAGCGAGGGACAGAACACTGAAGCTTTCTTT. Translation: CASSEGQNTEAFF.

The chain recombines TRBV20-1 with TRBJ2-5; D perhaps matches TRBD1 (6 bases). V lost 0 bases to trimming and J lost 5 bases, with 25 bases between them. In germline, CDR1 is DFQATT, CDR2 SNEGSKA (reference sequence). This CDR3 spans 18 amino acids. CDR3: CSARDWQGSLIVSETQYF. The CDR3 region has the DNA TGCAGTGCTAGAGATTGGCAGGGGTCCTTGATCGTTTCCGAGACCCAGTACTTC.

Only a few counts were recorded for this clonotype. The CDR3 DNA reads TGTGCCAGCAGTTACTCCTCGACCCAGGTTGGAGAGACCCAGTACTTC. Its protein is CASSYSSTQVGETQYF. The chain has TRBV6-5 and TRBJ2-5; no clear D. Trimming took 0 bases from V and 4 from J, leaving 15 bases between them. The CDR3 runs 16 residues. CDR1 is MNHEY, CDR2 SVGAGI, per germline.

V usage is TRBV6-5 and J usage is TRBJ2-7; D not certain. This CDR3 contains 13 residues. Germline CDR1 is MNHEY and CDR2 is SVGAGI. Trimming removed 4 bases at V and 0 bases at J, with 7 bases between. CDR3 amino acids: CASSSPTSYEQYV. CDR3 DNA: TGTGCCAGCAGTTCCCCCACCTCCTACGAGCAGTACGTC.

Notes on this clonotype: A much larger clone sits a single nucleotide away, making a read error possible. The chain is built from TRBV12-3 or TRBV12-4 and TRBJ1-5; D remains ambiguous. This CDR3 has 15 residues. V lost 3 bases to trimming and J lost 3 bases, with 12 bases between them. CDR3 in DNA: TGTGCCAGCAGTTTGGGTGCAGAAAACAATCAGCCCCAGCATTTT. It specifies CASSLGAENNQPQHF.

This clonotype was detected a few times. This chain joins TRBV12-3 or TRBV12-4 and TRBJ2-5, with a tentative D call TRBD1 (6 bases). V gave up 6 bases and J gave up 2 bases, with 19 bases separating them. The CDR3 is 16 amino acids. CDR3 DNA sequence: TGTGCCAGCAGCCGCCTGAGAGGGGGAGCACAAGAGACCCAGTACTTC. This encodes CASSRLRGGAQETQYF.

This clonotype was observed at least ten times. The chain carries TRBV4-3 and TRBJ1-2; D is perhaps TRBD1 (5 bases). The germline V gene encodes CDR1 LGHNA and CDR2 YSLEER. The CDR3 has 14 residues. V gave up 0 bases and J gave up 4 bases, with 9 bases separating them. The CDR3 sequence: CASSQDRGSYGYTF. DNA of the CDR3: TGCGCCAGCAGCCAAGATAGGGGAAGCTATGGCTACACCTTC.

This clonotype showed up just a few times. In DNA form, the CDR3 reads TGCGCCAGCAGCTTGAACCCCGGGACTAGCGGTCCGGGCGTATTCTTC. It yields the protein CASSLNPGTSGPGVFF. The V gene is TRBV5-1, the J gene TRBJ2-1; 11 nucleotides agree with TRBD2. The CDR3 sequence is 16 residues long. Germline-derived CDR1 and CDR2 are SGHRS and YFSETQ. Germline trimming cut 1 base from V and 16 bases from J; bases unmatched to any gene: 16.

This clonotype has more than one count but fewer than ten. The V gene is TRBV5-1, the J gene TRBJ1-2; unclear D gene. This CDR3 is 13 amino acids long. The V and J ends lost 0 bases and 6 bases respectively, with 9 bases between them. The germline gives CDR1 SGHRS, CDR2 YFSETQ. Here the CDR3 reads CASSLELPDGYTF. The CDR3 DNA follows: TGCGCCAGCAGCTTGGAATTACCGGATGGCTACACCTTC. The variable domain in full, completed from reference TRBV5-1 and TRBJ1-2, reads KAGVTQTPRYLIKTRGQQVTLSCSPISGHRSVSWYQQTPGQGLQFLFEYFSETQRNKGNFPGRFSGRQFSNSRSEMNVSTLELGDSALYLCASSLELPDGYTFGSGTRLTVV.

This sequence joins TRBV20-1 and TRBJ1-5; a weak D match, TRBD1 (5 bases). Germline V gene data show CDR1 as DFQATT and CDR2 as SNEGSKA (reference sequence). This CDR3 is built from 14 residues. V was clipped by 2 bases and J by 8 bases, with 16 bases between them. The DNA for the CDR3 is TGCAGTGCTAGAAAAGGGGCGGAGGGGAAGCCCCAGCATTTT. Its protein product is CSARKGAEGKPQHF.

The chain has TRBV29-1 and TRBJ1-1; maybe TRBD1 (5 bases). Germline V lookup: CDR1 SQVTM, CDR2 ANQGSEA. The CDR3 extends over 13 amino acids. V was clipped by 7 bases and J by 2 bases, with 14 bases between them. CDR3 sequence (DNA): TGCAGCGCCGGAGGGGCTATCAACACTGAAGCTTTCTTT. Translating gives CSAGGAINTEAFF.

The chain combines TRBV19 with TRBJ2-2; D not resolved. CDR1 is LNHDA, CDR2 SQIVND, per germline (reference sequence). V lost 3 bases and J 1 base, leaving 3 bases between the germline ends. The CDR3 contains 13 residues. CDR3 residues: CASSIVNTGELFF. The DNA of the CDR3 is TGTGCCAGTAGTATCGTGAACACCGGGGAGCTGTTTTTT.

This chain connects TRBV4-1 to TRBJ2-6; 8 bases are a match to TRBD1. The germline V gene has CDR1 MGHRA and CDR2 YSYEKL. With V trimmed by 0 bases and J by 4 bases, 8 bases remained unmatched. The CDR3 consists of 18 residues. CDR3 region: CASSQEAQGAGGANVLTF. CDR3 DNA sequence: TGCGCCAGCAGCCAAGAAGCCCAGGGGGCGGGCGGGGCCAACGTCCTGACTTTC.

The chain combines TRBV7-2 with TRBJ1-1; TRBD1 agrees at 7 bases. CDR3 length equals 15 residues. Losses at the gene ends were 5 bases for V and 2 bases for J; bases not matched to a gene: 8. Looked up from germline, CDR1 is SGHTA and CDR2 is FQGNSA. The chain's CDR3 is CASSRADRANTEAFF. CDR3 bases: TGTGCCAGCAGCCGAGCAGACAGGGCTAACACTGAAGCTTTCTTT.

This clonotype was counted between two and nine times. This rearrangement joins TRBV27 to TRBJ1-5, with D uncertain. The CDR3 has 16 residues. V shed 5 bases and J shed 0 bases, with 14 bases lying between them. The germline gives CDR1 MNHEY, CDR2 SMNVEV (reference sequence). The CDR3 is CASSPGYGNSNQPQHF. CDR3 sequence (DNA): TGTGCCAGCAGTCCCGGTTACGGCAATAGCAATCAGCCCCAGCATTTT.

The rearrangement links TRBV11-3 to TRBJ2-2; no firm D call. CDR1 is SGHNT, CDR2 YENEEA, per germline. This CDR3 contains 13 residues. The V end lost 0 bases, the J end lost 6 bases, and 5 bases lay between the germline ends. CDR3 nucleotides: TGTGCCAGCAGCTTAGATGGGGCCGGGGAGCTGTTTTTT. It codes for CASSLDGAGELFF.

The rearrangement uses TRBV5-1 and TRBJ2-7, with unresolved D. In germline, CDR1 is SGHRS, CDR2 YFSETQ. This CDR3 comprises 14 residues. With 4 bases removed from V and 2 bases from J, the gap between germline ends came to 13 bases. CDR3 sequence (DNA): TGCGCCAGCAGCCGGCTGGGCACAGCCTACGAGCAGTACTTC. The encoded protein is CASSRLGTAYEQYF. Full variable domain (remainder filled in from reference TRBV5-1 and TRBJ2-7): KAGVTQTPRYLIKTRGQQVTLSCSPISGHRSVSWYQQTPGQGLQFLFEYFSETQRNKGNFPGRFSGRQFSNSRSEMNVSTLELGDSALYLCASSRLGTAYEQYFGPGTRLTVT.